This T cell receptor (beta chain) was sequenced for a study of blood T cell repertoires in COVID-19. Turning to the study itself: T cells, B-cell-depleted T cells, or PBMCs supplied cDNA or gDNA.

In the original workflow: Nucleated cell counts were estimated from reference gene primer amplification. The method was immunoSEQ multiplex PCR; TCRdb's version includes in-frame clones alone and lacks a portion of them. V, J and clone size were drawn from that table, and D and trimming were deduced from the DNA. The table has about 260,000 clones, around 84% seen once. V gave up 2 bases and J gave up 3 bases; unmatched junction bases: 1. The CDR3 has 15 residues. CDR1 MNHEY and CDR2 SVGAGI come from the germline V gene. This clone was seen only once. The sequenced sample was peripheral blood. The chain has TRBV6-5 and TRBJ1-3; 10 bases align to TRBD1. The receptor's source is a man aged 60 to 75 with acute or convalescent COVID-19. The CDR3 bases are TGTGCCAGCAGTTACAGGACAGGGGGTGGAAACACCATATATTTT. Residues: CASSYRTGGGNTIYF.